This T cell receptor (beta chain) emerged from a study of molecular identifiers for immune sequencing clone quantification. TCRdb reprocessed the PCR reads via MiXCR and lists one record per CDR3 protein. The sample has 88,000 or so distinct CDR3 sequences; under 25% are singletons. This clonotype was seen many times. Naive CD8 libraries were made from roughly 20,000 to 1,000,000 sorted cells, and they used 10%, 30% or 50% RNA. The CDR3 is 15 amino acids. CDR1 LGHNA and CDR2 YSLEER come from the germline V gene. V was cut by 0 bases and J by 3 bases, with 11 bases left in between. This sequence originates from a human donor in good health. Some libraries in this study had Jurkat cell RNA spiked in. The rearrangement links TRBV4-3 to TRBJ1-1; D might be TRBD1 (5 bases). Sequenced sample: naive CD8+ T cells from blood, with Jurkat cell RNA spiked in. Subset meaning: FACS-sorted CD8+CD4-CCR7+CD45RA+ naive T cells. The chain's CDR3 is CASSQDGGTDTEAFF. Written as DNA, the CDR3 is TGCGCCAGCAGCCAAGACGGGGGGACGGACACTGAAGCTTTCTTT.